One sample yielded the 21 T cell receptor beta chains listed below, sequenced in a study of T cells in tumors after PD-1 blockade. Assay: immunoSEQ multiplex PCR; the TCRdb copy retains only in-frame clones and omits some. Of around 45,000 clones listed, around 85% were seen once; the top ten hold 8% to 9.5%. Source: PBMCs, taken before anti-PD-1 therapy. The source is a human donor with advanced basal cell or squamous cell carcinoma (not recorded which).

The chain couples TRBV27 to TRBJ2-1, with D tentatively TRBD2 (5 bases). V lost 5 bases and J 9 bases, leaving 11 bases between the germline ends. Germline-derived CDR1 and CDR2 are MNHEY and SMNVEV (reference sequence). The CDR3 has 12 residues. CDR3 residues: CASSPRRGEQFF. The DNA of the CDR3 is TGTGCCAGCAGTCCCCGCCGGGGTGAGCAGTTCTTC.

This clone came up once. The J gene is TRBJ2-5, the V gene TRBV6-6; D might be TRBD1 (5 bases). Germline values: CDR1 MNHNY, CDR2 SVGAGI (reference sequence). The CDR3 spans 14 residues. The germline V and J ends were trimmed by 4 bases and 2 bases, with 11 bases remaining between them. Written as DNA, the CDR3 is TGTGCCAGCAGTTGGACATCCGAACAAGAGACCCAGTACTTC. It translates to CASSWTSEQETQYF.

The chain combines TRBV10-2 with TRBJ1-4, with D unresolved. Trimming removed 2 bases at V and 6 bases at J, with 10 bases between. CDR3 size: 14 residues. CDR1 is WSHSY, CDR2 SAAADI, per germline. CDR3 sequence: CASSEAGRHEKLFF. DNA for the CDR3: TGCGCCAGCAGTGAGGCGGGTCGGCATGAAAAACTGTTTTTT.

This clone was seen a single time. The chain has TRBV5-1 and TRBJ2-1, with D perhaps TRBD2 (6 bases). The V gene's germline CDR1 is SGHRS and CDR2 YFSETQ. Trimming took off 4 bases at V and 3 bases at J, with 14 bases between the two ends. The CDR3 is made up of 15 amino acids. CDR3 residues: CASSGGADVYNEQFF. In DNA, the CDR3 is TGCGCCAGCAGCGGAGGGGCCGATGTCTACAATGAGCAGTTCTTC.

The chain joins TRBV19 to TRBJ2-1, with D tentatively TRBD1 (6 bases). This CDR3 comprises 13 residues. The V end was cut by 4 bases, the J end by 4 bases, with 8 bases between. Per germline, CDR1 LNHDA and CDR2 SQIVND (reference sequence). CDR3 nucleotides: TGTGCCAGTAGTAAGACAGGTTACAATGAGCAGTTCTTC. Its translation: CASSKTGYNEQFF.

CDR3 region: CATGTNSETQYF. CDR3 DNA sequence: TGTGCCACCGGGACAAACTCAGAGACCCAGTACTTC. The rearrangement uses TRBV6-6 and TRBJ2-5; D is perhaps TRBD1 (6 bases). V lost 10 bases to trimming and J lost 4 bases, with 13 bases between them. The CDR3 runs 12 residues. CDR1 MNHNY and CDR2 SVGAGI come from the germline V gene (reference sequence).

J is TRBJ2-3 and V is TRBV9; TRBD1 agrees at 9 bases. This CDR3 comprises 14 residues. Trimming took 3 bases from V and 5 from J; bases not matched to a gene: 4. Germline CDR1 SGDLS, CDR2 YYNGEE. The CDR3 coding sequence is TGTGCCAGCAGCGCCCAGGACAGGGGAGATACGCAGTATTTT. It codes for CASSAQDRGDTQYF.

The chain combines TRBV7-2 with TRBJ1-1, with D tentatively TRBD1 (5 bases). Trimming stripped 1 base from V and 0 bases from J, with 12 bases between. Per germline, CDR1 SGHTA and CDR2 FQGNSA. CDR3 size: 16 residues. Written as DNA, the CDR3 is TGTGCCAGCAGCTTAGGGGGACGGCCTCTGAACACTGAAGCTTTCTTT. It codes for CASSLGGRPLNTEAFF.

The rearrangement links TRBV18 to TRBJ1-1; weak D call: TRBD1 (6 bases). The germline V gene encodes CDR1 KGHSH and CDR2 LQKENI. The CDR3 runs to 15 residues. V lost 4 bases and J lost 5, with 17 bases in between. The chain's CDR3 is CASSQGGGRSTEAFF. The DNA for the CDR3 is TGTGCCAGCTCACAAGGGGGTGGCAGGTCAACTGAAGCTTTCTTT.

V gene TRBV5-4 combines with J gene TRBJ1-2, with D uncertain. Germline values: CDR1 SGHNT, CDR2 YYREEE (reference sequence). V gave up 4 bases and J gave up 4 bases, with 14 bases separating them. The CDR3 has 14 amino acids. DNA for the CDR3: TGTGCCAGCAGCGTGGAAGGGTTGGGCTATGGCTACACCTTC. Translating it yields CASSVEGLGYGYTF.

CDR3 nucleotides: TGTGCCATCAAGGTTGGAGGGGAGCTGTTTTTT. Translated: CAIKVGGELFF. This chain uses TRBV10-3 with TRBJ2-2; D unresolved. This CDR3 is built from 11 residues. Between the trimmed V and J ends, which lost 7 bases and 8 bases, there was a span of 8 bases. Germline values: CDR1 ENHRY, CDR2 SYGVKD.

In DNA form, the CDR3 reads TGTGCCAGCAGCCAGGACAGGGTGACGTCCGGCTACACCTTC. This codes for CASSQDRVTSGYTF. The rearrangement uses TRBV3-1 (or the pseudogene TRBV3-2) and TRBJ1-2; 8 bases line up with TRBD1. Losses at the gene ends were 3 bases for V and 8 bases for J; bases not matched to a gene: 8. The CDR3 consists of 14 residues. Germline CDR1 and CDR2: LGHDT and YNNKEL (reference sequence).

The chain has TRBV13 and TRBJ2-7, with 7 bases matching TRBD2. Germline lookup yields CDR1 PRHDT and CDR2 FYEKMQ (reference sequence). CDR3 length equals 13 residues. J lost 2 bases, V lost 3 bases, and 1 base had no gene match. The CDR3 coding sequence is TGTGCCAGCAGCTTGGGGGGGACCTACGAGCAGTACTTC. This codes for CASSLGGTYEQYF.

The V and J genes are TRBV12-5 and TRBJ1-1; D not certain. V was pared by 3 bases and J by 6 bases, with 14 bases between. This CDR3 contains 14 residues. CDR1 is LGHNT and CDR2 is FRNRAP in the germline V gene. The chain's CDR3 is CASGFPATRAEAFF. The CDR3 DNA follows: TGTGCTAGTGGTTTCCCTGCTACTCGAGCTGAAGCTTTCTTT. The full variable domain, rest sourced from reference TRBV12-5 and TRBJ1-1, is DARVTQTPRHKVTEMGQEVTMRCQPILGHNTVFWYRQTMMQGLELLAYFRNRAPLDDSGMPKDRFSAEMPDATLATLKIQPSEPRDSAVYFCASGFPATRAEAFFGQGTRLTVV.

This clone was picked up one time. V and J are TRBV5-1 and TRBJ2-7, with unresolved D. The V end was cut by 0 bases, the J end by 5 bases, with 9 bases between. The CDR3 has 13 residues. In germline, CDR1 is SGHRS, CDR2 YFSETQ. CDR3 nucleotides: TGCGCCAGCAGCTTGGACATTGGGAACGAGCAGTACTTC. It is translated as CASSLDIGNEQYF.

The gene calls are TRBV6-1 and TRBJ2-1, with 7 nucleotides matching TRBD1. This CDR3 has 16 residues. Trimming at V came to 4 bases and at J to 7 bases, leaving 13 bases not matched to a gene. The germline V gene has CDR1 MNHNS and CDR2 SASEGT. In DNA, the CDR3 is TGTGCCAGCAGTGGCTGGGGGACAGTAAAAAAAAATGAGCAGTTCTTC. It specifies CASSGWGTVKKNEQFF.

This clone is labeled as medium-sized. V is TRBV5-1 and J is TRBJ2-5; possibly TRBD2 for D (7 bases). The V end lost 0 bases, the J end lost 1 base, and 16 bases lay between the germline ends. This CDR3 comprises 17 residues. Germline V gene lookup returns CDR1 SGHRS and CDR2 YFSETQ. The CDR3 spells CASSLAGGGSFQETQYF. DNA for the CDR3: TGCGCCAGCAGCTTGGCCGGGGGCGGGAGTTTCCAAGAGACCCAGTACTTC.

The chain is built from TRBV29-1 and TRBJ1-1, with 8 positions matching TRBD1. This CDR3 comprises 13 residues. Germline V lookup: CDR1 SQVTM, CDR2 ANQGSEA. V lost 6 bases and J lost 5; bases outside the gene matches: 8. CDR3 bases: TGCAGCGTGTTACAGGGGGTACGAACTGAAGCTTTCTTT. It specifies CSVLQGVRTEAFF. The variable domain in full, completed from reference TRBV29-1 and TRBJ1-1, reads SAVISQKPSRDICQRGTSLTIQCQVDSQVTMMFWYRQQPGQSLTLIATANQGSEATYESGFVIDKFPISRPNLTFSTLTVSNMSPEDSSIYLCSVLQGVRTEAFFGQGTRLTVV.

This clone was counted at least ten times. The chain uses TRBV15 and TRBJ1-2; D uncertain. V was trimmed by 0 bases and J by 4 bases, leaving 12 bases between them. CDR1 LNHNV and CDR2 YYDKDF come from the germline V gene (reference sequence). CDR3 length: 15 amino acids. In DNA form, the CDR3 reads TGTGCCACCAGCAGAGATAGTTTTGGGCCCTATGGCTACACCTTC. As protein: CATSRDSFGPYGYTF.

This chain links TRBV3-1 (or the pseudogene TRBV3-2) with TRBJ1-1, with a weak D call TRBD1 (6 bases). The CDR3 covers 13 residues. From germline, CDR1 is LGHDT and CDR2 YNNKEL (reference sequence). V lost 4 bases and J lost 6, with 12 bases in between. CDR3 amino acids: CASSRRGGSEAFF. CDR3 sequence (DNA): TGTGCCAGCAGCCGCCGGGGGGGCTCTGAAGCTTTCTTT.

The CDR3 DNA reads TGCGCCAGCAGCGTCCCTGGACAAACGCGGACCTACGAGCAGTACTTC. As protein: CASSVPGQTRTYEQYF. This chain connects TRBV5-1 to TRBJ2-7, with D perhaps TRBD1 (5 bases). Germline V gene lookup returns CDR1 SGHRS and CDR2 YFSETQ. Trimming took off 4 bases at V and 2 bases at J, with 19 bases between the two ends. The CDR3 consists of 16 residues. Together with reference TRBV5-1 and TRBJ2-7, the CDR3 gives the full variable domain: KAGVTQTPRYLIKTRGQQVTLSCSPISGHRSVSWYQQTPGQGLQFLFEYFSETQRNKGNFPGRFSGRQFSNSRSEMNVSTLELGDSALYLCASSVPGQTRTYEQYFGPGTRLTVT.